Presented here are 27 T cell receptor beta chains from one specimen sequenced in a study of T cells expressing NK-cell markers. One entry per CDR3 protein, without DNA, is what TCRdb gives after re-calling the 5' RACE reads. This table lists 250,000 to 300,000 distinct CDR3 sequences. Sequencing was carried out using blood T cells: a sorted CD56 or NKG2C T cell subset, CD4+ or CD8+ T cells, or bulk PBMC T cells (not recorded which). The receptors shown here come from a woman aged 18-69 years in good health.

The chain joins TRBV7-3 to TRBJ1-2. The germline CDR1 and CDR2 sequences are SGHTA and FQGTGA. The CDR3 runs to 15 residues. CDR3 in amino acids: CASSLYSVANYGYTF. Complete variable domain (other parts from reference TRBV7-3 and TRBJ1-2): GAGVSQTPSNKVTEKGKYVELRCDPISGHTALYWYRQSLGQGPEFLIYFQGTGAADDSGLPNDRFFAVRPEGSVSTLKIQRTERGDSAVYLCASSLYSVANYGYTFGSGTRLTVV.

CDR3 loop: CASSLIGLSSGANVLTF. The rearrangement uses TRBV7-2 and TRBJ2-6; there is no DNA to check the TCRdb D call of TRBD2. The CDR3 is 17 amino acids. The V gene's germline CDR1 is SGHTA and CDR2 FQGNSA.

J is TRBJ1-5 and V is TRBV4-2. The CDR3 length is 14 residues. CDR1 is LGHNA and CDR2 is YNFKEQ in the germline V gene. CDR3 residues: CASSQDSSNQPQHF.

The chain employs TRBV15 and TRBJ2-5; the D call of TRBD2 rests on TCRdb alone, since no DNA is present to check it. CDR1 and CDR2 from the germline V gene are LNHNV and YYDKDF (reference sequence). This CDR3 region has 16 residues. This chain's CDR3 is CATSSRLANSLETQYF.

The chain combines TRBV15 with TRBJ2-7; TCRdb selects TRBD1, and the lack of DNA leaves this call unchecked. CDR1 and CDR2 from the germline V gene are LNHNV and YYDKDF (reference sequence). This CDR3 contains 15 residues. The chain's CDR3 is CATRTGQAGAYEQYF.

The J gene is TRBJ2-1, the V gene TRBV15; the TCRdb call, TRBD2, lacks DNA for checking. CDR3 size: 13 residues. The V gene's germline CDR1 is LNHNV and CDR2 YYDKDF (reference sequence). CDR3: CATSKGLANEQFF.

V usage is TRBV5-1 and J usage is TRBJ1-4; TCRdb designates TRBD1, a call that cannot be tested without DNA. Germline CDR1 reads SGHRS; CDR2 reads YFSETQ. This CDR3 is 16 amino acids long. This chain's CDR3 is CASSGGDSATNEKLFF.

The rearrangement joins TRBV7-2 to TRBJ2-5; TCRdb returns TRBD1, unconfirmable since there is no DNA. This CDR3 has 16 residues. Germline V gives CDR1 SGHTA, CDR2 FQGNSA. The CDR3 reads CASSLVGGQRQETQYF.

The chain links TRBV4-3 to TRBJ2-3; TCRdb's assignment of TRBD1 cannot be checked, as there is no DNA. CDR3 length equals 14 residues. CDR1 and CDR2 from the germline V gene are LGHNA and YSLEER. The CDR3 sequence: CASSQDPGHGTQYF.

The CDR3 spells CASSLIGGADTQYF. The chain uses TRBV7-9 and TRBJ2-3; TCRdb designates TRBD1, a call that cannot be tested without DNA. The CDR3 extends over 14 amino acids. Germline V CDR1 and CDR2: SEHNR, FQNEAQ (reference sequence).

V usage is TRBV5-4 and J usage is TRBJ2-5; TCRdb outputs TRBD1, but without DNA this stays unchecked. The CDR3 is made up of 12 amino acids. Germline V CDR1 and CDR2: SGHNT, YYREEE (reference sequence). This chain's CDR3 is CAQGQGGETQYF.

The CDR3 is CASRPDYQETQYF. The chain links TRBV12-3 or TRBV12-4 to TRBJ2-5. This CDR3 has 13 residues.

The rearrangement joins TRBV5-5 to TRBJ1-3; lacking DNA, the TRBD1 call made by TCRdb goes unchecked. The CDR3 sequence is 15 residues long. Germline V gives CDR1 SGHKS, CDR2 YYEKEE (reference sequence). CDR3 residues: CASSFGQGEENTIYF.

V gene TRBV20-1 combines with J gene TRBJ2-3; TCRdb lists TRBD2, though no DNA is available to test this call. Per the germline V gene, CDR1 is DFQATT and CDR2 is SNEGSKA (reference sequence). The CDR3 totals 14 residues. CDR3 residues: CSARVSGGGDTQYF.

V gene TRBV4-3 combines with J gene TRBJ1-4; checking the TCRdb D call of TRBD1 is not possible without DNA. CDR3 length equals 15 residues. CDR1 is LGHNA and CDR2 is YSLEER in the germline V gene. The CDR3 loop is CASSQGGRANEKLFF.

The chain employs TRBV20-1 and TRBJ2-7; TCRdb calls TRBD2, which cannot be checked without DNA. The CDR3 totals 15 residues. Germline-derived CDR1 and CDR2 are DFQATT and SNEGSKA (reference sequence). The CDR3 sequence is CSARVVAGGPSEQYF.

V is TRBV6-2 or TRBV6-3 and J is TRBJ2-7; absent DNA, TCRdb's TRBD2 call cannot be checked. Per the germline V gene, CDR1 is MNHEY and CDR2 is SVGEGT. This CDR3 region has 15 residues. CDR3 residues: CASRQLAGDSYEQYF.

The chain recombines TRBV12-3 or TRBV12-4 with TRBJ2-7. This CDR3 has 14 amino acids. CDR3 amino acids: CASSSREVSYEQYF.

The genes are TRBV6-5 and TRBJ1-3. The germline CDR1 and CDR2 sequences are MNHEY and SVGAGI. This CDR3 spans 15 amino acids. The CDR3 here is CASSYTPGWGNTIYF.

This chain joins TRBV6-5 and TRBJ2-3; as DNA is missing, the TRBD2 call by TCRdb cannot be tested. CDR1 is MNHEY, CDR2 SVGAGI, per germline. The length of the CDR3 is 17 residues. CDR3 sequence reads: CASSYSFGTSGTDTQYF.

The genes are TRBV29-1 and TRBJ2-7; checking the TCRdb D call of TRBD1 is not possible without DNA. CDR3 length: 12 residues. CDR1 SQVTM and CDR2 ANQGSEA come from the germline V gene. This CDR3 is CSVAPGTYEQYF.

This chain joins TRBV12-3 or TRBV12-4 and TRBJ1-2; no DNA is available, so the TRBD1 call from TCRdb remains unchecked. This CDR3 region has 13 residues. CDR3 sequence reads: CASTLRGRGGYTF.

The rearrangement links TRBV5-6 to TRBJ2-2; the D call from TCRdb, TRBD1, cannot be confirmed without DNA. Germline CDR1 SGHDT, CDR2 YYEEEE. The CDR3 covers 16 residues. The CDR3 spells CASSIPGQGVTGELFF.

This sequence joins TRBV20-1 and TRBJ1-1. Germline CDR1 is DFQATT and CDR2 is SNEGSKA (reference sequence). The CDR3 sequence is 12 residues long. CDR3 sequence reads: CSALFLNTEAFF.

This chain connects TRBV12-3 or TRBV12-4 to TRBJ2-1; TCRdb's D gene call, TRBD1, goes unchecked for lack of DNA. The CDR3 consists of 16 residues. The CDR3 protein is CASSPRGGSSYNEQFF.

CDR3 in amino acids: CASSQEMGQSTEAFF. V usage is TRBV3-1 and J usage is TRBJ1-1; TCRdb names TRBD1, which stays unverified in the absence of DNA. The CDR3 length is 15 residues. The germline CDR1 and CDR2 sequences are LGHDT and YNNKEL (reference sequence).

This chain joins TRBV2 and TRBJ2-3; without DNA, the TCRdb call of TRBD1 cannot be checked. Per the germline V gene, CDR1 is SNHLY and CDR2 is FYNNEI. The CDR3 spans 15 residues. This CDR3 reads CASIVGGRGTDTQYF.